This T cell receptor beta chain originates from a study of neurological immune-mediated disorders. In this sample, this clonotype turned up many times. What it binds is not known. Study-level points and caveats: The absence of any CDR3 amino acid sequence shared by expanded clones across subjects suggests that repertoires were private in all groups.

5'RACE with 10-nucleotide random UMIs generated the cDNA. TCRdb re-derived calls from the 5' RACE reads in MiXCR, one entry per CDR3 protein. The repertoire holds tens of thousands of distinct CDR3 sequences, with 7% to 8% as singletons. This CDR3 has 15 amino acids. The germline V gene encodes CDR1 MNHEY and CDR2 SMNVEV (reference sequence). The V and J ends lost 4 bases and 6 bases, in that order; junction bases with no gene match: 11. The receptor was derived from a middle-aged woman in good health. The specimen sequenced was PBMCs. V usage is TRBV27 and J usage is TRBJ1-2; TRBD1 matches at 7 bases. CDR3 sequence (DNA): TGTGCCAGCAGTTCAGCCCGGGACAGACAAAATGGCTACACCTTC. It encodes CASSSARDRQNGYTF.